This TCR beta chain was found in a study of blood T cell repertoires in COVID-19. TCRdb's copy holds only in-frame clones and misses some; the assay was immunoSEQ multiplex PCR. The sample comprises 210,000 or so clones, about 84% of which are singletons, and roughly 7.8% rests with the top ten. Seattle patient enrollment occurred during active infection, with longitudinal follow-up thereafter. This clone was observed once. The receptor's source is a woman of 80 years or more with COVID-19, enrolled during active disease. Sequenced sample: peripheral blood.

CDR3 nucleotides: TGTGCCCTCCACCGACGACTAGCGGGAAATGAGCAGTTCTTC. It yields the protein CALHRRLAGNEQFF. J is TRBJ2-1 and V is TRBV30, with TRBD2 identical over 11 bases. Germline trimming cut 8 bases from V and 7 bases from J; bases unmatched to any gene: 10. The CDR3 consists of 14 residues. Germline V CDR1 and CDR2: GTSNPN, SVGIG (reference sequence).